The source of this TCR beta chain is a study of cytomegalovirus exposure and HLA in healthy donors. The wider study: Earlier results showed 117 million unique TCR beta sequences derived from approximately 180 million T cells.

Of note for this clone: Its antigen is not known.

Germline loops: CDR1 SGHAT, CDR2 FQNNGV. The V end lost 1 base, the J end lost 4 bases, and 5 bases lay between the germline ends. This CDR3 spans 13 amino acids. Findings of the study overall: Common viral pathogens (according to a later analysis) appeared linked to several of the most significant clusters. What was likely a sequencing artifact was a cluster of highly shared sequence variants.

This PCR relied on a set of 60 Vbeta primers and 13 Jbeta primers. Profiled with immunoSEQ multiplex PCR; TCRdb holds only in-frame clones, not every one. The sample totals 150,000 to 250,000 clones. The genes are TRBV11-2 and TRBJ1-3, with D uncertain. The sequence derives from a boy aged 5-17 years in good health and CMV-seronegative. The sample comprised PBMCs. The CDR3 loop is CASSLGLGNTIYF. CDR3 bases: TGTGCCAGCAGCTTAGGACTCGGAAACACCATATATTTT.